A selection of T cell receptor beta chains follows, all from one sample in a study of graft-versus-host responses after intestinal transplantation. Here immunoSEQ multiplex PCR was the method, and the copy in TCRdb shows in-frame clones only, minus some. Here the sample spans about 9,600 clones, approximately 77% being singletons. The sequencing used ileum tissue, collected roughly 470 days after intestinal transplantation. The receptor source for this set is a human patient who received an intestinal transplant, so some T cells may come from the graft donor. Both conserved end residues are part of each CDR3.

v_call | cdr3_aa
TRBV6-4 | CASSQGLAGYNEQFF
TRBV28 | CASSLSRIWDTEAFF
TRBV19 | CASGIAVGVVAEAFF
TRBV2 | CASNYRGLYNSPLHF
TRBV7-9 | CASSSGDSMNTEAFF
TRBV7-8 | CASSPPGGPRIEQYF
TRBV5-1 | CASSPLSGPYNEQFF
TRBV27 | CASSFLWGREQYF
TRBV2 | CASKDRAQINSPLHF
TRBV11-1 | CASPFRDSPNQPQHF
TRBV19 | CASSIGDINYEQYF
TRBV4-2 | CASSEERGPQIYGYTF
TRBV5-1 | CASSLAVNYEQYF